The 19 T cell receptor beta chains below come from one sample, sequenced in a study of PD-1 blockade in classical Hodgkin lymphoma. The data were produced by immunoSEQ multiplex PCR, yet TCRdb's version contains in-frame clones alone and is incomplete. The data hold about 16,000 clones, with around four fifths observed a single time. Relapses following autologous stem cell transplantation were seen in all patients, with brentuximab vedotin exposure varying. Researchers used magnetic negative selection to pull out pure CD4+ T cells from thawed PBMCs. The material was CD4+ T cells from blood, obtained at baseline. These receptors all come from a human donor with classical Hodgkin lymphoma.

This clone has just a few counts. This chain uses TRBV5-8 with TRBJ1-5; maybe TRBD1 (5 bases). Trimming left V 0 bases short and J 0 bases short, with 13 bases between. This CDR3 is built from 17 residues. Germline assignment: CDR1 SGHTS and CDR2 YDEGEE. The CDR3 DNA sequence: TGTGCCAGCAGCTTGGGACAGTATCCCTATAGCAATCAGCCCCAGCATTTT. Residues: CASSLGQYPYSNQPQHF.

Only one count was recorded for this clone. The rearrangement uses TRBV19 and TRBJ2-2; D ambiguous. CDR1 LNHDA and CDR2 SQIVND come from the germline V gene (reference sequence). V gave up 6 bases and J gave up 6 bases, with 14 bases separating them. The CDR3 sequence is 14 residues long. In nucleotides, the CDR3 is TGTGCCAGTAGGCTAACCCCCGCCGCCGGGGAGCTGTTTTTT. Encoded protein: CASRLTPAAGELFF.

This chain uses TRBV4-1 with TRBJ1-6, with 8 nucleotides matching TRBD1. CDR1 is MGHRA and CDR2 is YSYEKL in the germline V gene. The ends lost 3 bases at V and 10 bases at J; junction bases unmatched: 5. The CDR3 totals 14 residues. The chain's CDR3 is CASSHGQGSSPLHF. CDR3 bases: TGCGCCAGCAGCCATGGACAGGGTAGCTCACCCCTCCACTTT.

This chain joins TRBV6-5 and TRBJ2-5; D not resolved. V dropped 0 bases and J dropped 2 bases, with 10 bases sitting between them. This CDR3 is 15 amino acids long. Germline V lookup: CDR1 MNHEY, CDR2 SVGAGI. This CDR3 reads CASSYSSRQQETQYF. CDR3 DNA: TGTGCCAGCAGTTACTCGAGTAGGCAGCAAGAGACCCAGTACTTC.

CDR3 residues: CASSPFEKLATNEKLFF. Written as DNA, the CDR3 is TGCGCCAGCAGCCCCTTCGAGAAACTAGCAACTAATGAAAAACTGTTTTTT. The rearrangement joins TRBV5-1 to TRBJ1-4; D is undetermined. Between the trimmed V and J ends, which lost 4 bases and 0 bases, there was a span of 16 bases. The CDR3 length is 17 residues. Germline V gives CDR1 SGHRS, CDR2 YFSETQ. Full variable domain (rest looked up from reference TRBV5-1 and TRBJ1-4): KAGVTQTPRYLIKTRGQQVTLSCSPISGHRSVSWYQQTPGQGLQFLFEYFSETQRNKGNFPGRFSGRQFSNSRSEMNVSTLELGDSALYLCASSPFEKLATNEKLFFGSGTQLSVL.

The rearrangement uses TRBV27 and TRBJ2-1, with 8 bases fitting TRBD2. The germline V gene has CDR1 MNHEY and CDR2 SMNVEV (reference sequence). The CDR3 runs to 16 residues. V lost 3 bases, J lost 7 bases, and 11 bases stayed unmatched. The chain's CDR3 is CASSFGGAVAENEQFF. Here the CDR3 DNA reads TGTGCCAGCAGTTTCGGGGGGGCGGTGGCCGAGAATGAGCAGTTCTTC.

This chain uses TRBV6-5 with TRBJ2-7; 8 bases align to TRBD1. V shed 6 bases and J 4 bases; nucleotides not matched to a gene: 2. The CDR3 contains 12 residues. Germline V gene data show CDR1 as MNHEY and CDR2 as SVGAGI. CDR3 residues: CASSRTGYEQYF. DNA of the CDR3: TGTGCCAGCAGCCGGACAGGGTACGAGCAGTACTTC.

The CDR3 DNA follows: TGTGCCAGCAGTGAATGGAATTGGGCTAGCGGGGTTGGCGAGCAGTACTTC. Amino acid sequence: CASSEWNWASGVGEQYF. The genes are TRBV6-1 and TRBJ2-7; TRBD2 aligns across 9 bases. Trimming took 2 bases from V and 6 from J; bases not matched to a gene: 14. The V gene's germline CDR1 is MNHNS and CDR2 SASEGT. The CDR3 extends over 17 amino acids.

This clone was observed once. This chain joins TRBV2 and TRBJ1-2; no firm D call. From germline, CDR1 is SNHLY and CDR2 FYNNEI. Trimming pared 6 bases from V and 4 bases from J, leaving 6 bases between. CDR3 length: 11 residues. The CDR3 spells CASRQVYGYTF. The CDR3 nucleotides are TGTGCCAGCAGACAAGTCTATGGCTACACCTTC.

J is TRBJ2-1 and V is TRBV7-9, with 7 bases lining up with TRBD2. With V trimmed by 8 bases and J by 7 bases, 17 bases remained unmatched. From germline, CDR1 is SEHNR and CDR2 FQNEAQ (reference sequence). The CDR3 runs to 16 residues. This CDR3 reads CASVPTGGGTRNEQFF. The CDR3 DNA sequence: TGTGCCAGCGTCCCGACTGGGGGGGGTACGAGGAATGAGCAGTTCTTC.

The CDR3 protein is CATSSGGVYLFF. The CDR3 bases are TGTGCCACCAGCAGCGGAGGGGTGTACCTGTTTTTT. The chain recombines TRBV15 with TRBJ1-4; tentative D call: TRBD1 (5 bases). The germline V gene encodes CDR1 LNHNV and CDR2 YYDKDF (reference sequence). Trimming left V 3 bases short and J 14 bases short, with 13 bases between. This CDR3 has 12 residues.

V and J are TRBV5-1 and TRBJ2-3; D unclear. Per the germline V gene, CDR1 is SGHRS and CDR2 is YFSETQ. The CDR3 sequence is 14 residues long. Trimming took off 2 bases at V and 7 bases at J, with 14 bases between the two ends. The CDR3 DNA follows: TGCGCCAGCAGCTTTCGGGTGGGCAGGAATACGCAGTATTTT. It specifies CASSFRVGRNTQYF.

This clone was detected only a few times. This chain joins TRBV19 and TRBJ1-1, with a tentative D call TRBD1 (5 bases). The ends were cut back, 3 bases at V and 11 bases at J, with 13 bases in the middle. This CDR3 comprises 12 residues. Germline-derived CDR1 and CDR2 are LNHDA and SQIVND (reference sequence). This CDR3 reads CASSIRGTGAFF. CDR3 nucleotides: TGTGCCAGTAGTATCCGGGGCACTGGGGCTTTCTTT.

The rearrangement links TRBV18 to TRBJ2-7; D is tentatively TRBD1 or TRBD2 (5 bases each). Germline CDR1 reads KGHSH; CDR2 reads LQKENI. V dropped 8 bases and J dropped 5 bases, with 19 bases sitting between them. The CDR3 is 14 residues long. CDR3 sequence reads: CASTGQGINDEQYF. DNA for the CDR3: TGTGCCAGCACGGGGCAAGGGATAAACGACGAGCAGTACTTC.

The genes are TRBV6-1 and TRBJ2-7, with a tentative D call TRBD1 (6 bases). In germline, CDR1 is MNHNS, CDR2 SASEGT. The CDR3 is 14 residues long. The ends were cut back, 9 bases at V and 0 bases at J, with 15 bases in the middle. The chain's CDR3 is CASTGTLVSYEQYF. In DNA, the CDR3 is TGTGCCAGTACCGGGACACTTGTCTCCTACGAGCAGTACTTC.

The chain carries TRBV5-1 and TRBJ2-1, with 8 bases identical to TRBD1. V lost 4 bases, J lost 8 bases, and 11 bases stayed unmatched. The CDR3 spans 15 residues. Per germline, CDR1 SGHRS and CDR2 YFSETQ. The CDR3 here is CASSIRDRGRDEQFF. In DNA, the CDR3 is TGCGCCAGCAGCATCCGTGACAGGGGTCGGGATGAGCAGTTCTTC.

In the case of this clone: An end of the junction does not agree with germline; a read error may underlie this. The CDR3 region has the DNA TGTGCCAGCAGCCGGACAGGTTTCACGGGCACTGAAGCTTTCTTT. It yields the protein CASSRTGFTGTEAFF. The chain couples TRBV5-1 to TRBJ1-1, with 7 bases that match TRBD1. The CDR3 is made up of 15 amino acids. CDR1 SGHRS and CDR2 YFSETQ come from the germline V gene.

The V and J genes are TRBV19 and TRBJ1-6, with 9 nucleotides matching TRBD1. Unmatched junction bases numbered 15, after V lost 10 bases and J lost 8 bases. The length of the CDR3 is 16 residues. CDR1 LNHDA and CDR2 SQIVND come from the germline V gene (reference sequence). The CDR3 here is CATSDTGTGSDSPLHF. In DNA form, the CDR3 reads TGTGCCACCTCCGACACCGGGACAGGGTCCGATTCACCCCTCCACTTT.

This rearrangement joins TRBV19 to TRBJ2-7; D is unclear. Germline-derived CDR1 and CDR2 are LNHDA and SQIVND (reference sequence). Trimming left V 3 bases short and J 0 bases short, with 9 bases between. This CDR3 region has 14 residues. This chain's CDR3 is CASSIQHLSYEQYF. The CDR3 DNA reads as TGTGCCAGTAGTATTCAACACCTCTCCTACGAGCAGTACTTC.